This TCR beta chain was obtained from a study of shared clonotypes between healthy human individuals. Regarding this clone: Its antigen remains unidentified.

TCRdb's table, derived via immunoSEQ multiplex PCR, lists solely in-frame clones and lacks some. This repertoire shows over 150,000 clones, approximately 62% found once; its top ten account for under 11%. General study findings and limits: The four-donor shared clonotypes exceeded non-shared clonotypes in generation probability, with non-shared ones scoring lower.

The CDR3 sequence is 14 residues long. Per the germline V gene, CDR1 is MDHEN and CDR2 is SYDVKM. V was clipped by 2 bases and J by 1 base, with 8 bases between them. The chain joins TRBV28 to TRBJ1-1; D remains unclear. This clonotype was obtained from a man in his thirties or forties in good health. What was sequenced was memory CD4+ T cells sorted from blood. The subset is: CD45RA-negative fraction. Here the CDR3 reads CASSLVPANTEAFF. The CDR3 bases are TGTGCCAGCAGTTTAGTCCCAGCGAACACTGAAGCTTTCTTT.